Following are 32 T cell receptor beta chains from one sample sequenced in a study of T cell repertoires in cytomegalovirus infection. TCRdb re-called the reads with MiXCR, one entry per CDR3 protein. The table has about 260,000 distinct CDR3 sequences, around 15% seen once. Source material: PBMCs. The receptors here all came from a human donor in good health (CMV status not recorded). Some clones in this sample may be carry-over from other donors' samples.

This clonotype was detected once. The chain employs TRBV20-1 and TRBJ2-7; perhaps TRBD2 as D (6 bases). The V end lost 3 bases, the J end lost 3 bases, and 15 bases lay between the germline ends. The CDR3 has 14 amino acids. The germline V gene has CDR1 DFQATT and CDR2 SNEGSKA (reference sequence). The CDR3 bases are TGCAGTGCTAGTCGGGCTAGCGTGGTCTACGAGCAGTACTTC. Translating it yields CSASRASVVYEQYF.

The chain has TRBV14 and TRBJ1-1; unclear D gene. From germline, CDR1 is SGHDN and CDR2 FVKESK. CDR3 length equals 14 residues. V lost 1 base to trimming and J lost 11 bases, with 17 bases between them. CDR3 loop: CASSQVRLGGRAFF. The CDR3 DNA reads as TGTGCCAGCAGCCAAGTTCGATTAGGAGGGAGGGCTTTCTTT.

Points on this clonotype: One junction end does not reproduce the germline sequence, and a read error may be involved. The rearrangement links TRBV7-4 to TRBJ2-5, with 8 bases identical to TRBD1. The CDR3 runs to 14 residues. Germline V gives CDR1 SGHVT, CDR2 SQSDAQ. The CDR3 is CASSEGTGHETRYF. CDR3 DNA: TGTGCCAGCAGCGAAGGGACAGGCCACGAGACCCGGTACTTC.

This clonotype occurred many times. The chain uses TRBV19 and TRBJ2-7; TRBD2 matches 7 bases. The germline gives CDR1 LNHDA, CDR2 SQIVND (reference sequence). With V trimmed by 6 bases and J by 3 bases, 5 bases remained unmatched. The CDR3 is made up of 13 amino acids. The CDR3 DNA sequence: TGTGCCAGTAGCGCCTCGGGGGGCTACGAGCAGTACTTC. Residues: CASSASGGYEQYF.

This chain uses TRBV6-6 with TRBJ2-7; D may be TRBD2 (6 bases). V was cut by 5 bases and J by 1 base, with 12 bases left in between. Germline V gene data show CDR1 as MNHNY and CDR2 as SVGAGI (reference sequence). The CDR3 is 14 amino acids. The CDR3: CASSGDLTSYEQYF. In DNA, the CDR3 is TGTGCCAGCAGTGGGGACTTGACATCCTACGAGCAGTACTTC.

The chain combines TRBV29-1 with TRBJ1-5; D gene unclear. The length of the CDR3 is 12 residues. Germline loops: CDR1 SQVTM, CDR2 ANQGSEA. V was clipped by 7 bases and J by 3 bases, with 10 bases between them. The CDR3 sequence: CSASGINQPQHF. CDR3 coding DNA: TGCAGCGCCTCCGGCATCAATCAGCCCCAGCATTTT.

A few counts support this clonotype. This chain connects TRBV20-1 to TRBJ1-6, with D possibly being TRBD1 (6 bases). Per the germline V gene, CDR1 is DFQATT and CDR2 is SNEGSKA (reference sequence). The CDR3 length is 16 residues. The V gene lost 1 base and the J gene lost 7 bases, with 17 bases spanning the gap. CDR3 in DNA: TGCAGTGCTAGAGTCCGATCTCCTGGACAGAATTCACCCCTCCACTTT. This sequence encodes CSARVRSPGQNSPLHF.

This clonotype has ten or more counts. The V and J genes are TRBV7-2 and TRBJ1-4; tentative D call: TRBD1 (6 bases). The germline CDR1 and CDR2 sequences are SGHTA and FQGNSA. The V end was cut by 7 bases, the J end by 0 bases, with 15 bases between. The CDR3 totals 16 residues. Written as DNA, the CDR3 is TGTGCCAGCACCGAATCTCGGACAGCAACTAATGAAAAACTGTTTTTT. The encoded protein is CASTESRTATNEKLFF.

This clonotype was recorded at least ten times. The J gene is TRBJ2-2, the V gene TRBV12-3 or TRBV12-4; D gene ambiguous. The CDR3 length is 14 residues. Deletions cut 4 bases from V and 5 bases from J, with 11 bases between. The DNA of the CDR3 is TGTGCCAGCAGTTCCCCCTCCGGGACCGGGGAGCTGTTTTTT. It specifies CASSSPSGTGELFF.

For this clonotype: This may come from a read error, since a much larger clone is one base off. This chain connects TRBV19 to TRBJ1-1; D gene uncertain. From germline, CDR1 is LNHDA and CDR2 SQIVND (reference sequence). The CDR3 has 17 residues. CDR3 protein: CASSMSMVLRLNTEGFF. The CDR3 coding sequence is TGTGCCAGTAGTATGTCGATGGTTCTACGCCTGAACACTGAAGGTTTCTTT.

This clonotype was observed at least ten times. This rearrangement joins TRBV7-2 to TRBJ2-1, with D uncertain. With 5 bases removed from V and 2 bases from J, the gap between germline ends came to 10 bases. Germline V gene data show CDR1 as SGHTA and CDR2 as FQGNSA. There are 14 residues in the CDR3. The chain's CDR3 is CASSRWVTYNEQFF. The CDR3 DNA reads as TGTGCCAGCAGCAGGTGGGTGACCTACAATGAGCAGTTCTTC.

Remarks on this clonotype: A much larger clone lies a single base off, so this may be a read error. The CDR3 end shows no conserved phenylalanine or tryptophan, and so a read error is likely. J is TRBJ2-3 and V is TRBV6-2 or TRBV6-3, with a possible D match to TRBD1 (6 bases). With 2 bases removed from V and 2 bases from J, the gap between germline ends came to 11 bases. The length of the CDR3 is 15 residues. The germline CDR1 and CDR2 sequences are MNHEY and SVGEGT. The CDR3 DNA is TGTGCCAGCAGTTACAGCAGGGGAAACACAGATACGCAGTATTCT. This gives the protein CASSYSRGNTDTQYS.

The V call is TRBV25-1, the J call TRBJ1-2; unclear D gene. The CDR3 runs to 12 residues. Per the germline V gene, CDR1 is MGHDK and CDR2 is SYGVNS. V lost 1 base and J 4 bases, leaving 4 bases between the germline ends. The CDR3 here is CASSESIYGYTF. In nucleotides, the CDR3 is TGTGCCAGCAGTGAATCTATCTATGGCTACACCTTC.

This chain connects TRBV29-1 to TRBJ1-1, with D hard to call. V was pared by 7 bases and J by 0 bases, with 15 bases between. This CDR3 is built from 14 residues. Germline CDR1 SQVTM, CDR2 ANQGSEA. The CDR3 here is CSASMGIMNTEAFF. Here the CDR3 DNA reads TGCAGCGCCTCGATGGGAATCATGAACACTGAAGCTTTCTTT.

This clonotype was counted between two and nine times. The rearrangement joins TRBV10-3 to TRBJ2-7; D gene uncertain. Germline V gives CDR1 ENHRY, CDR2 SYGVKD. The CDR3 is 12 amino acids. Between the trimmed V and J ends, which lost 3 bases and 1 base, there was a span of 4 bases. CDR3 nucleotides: TGTGCCATCAGTGACTCGTCCTACGAGCAGTACTTC. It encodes CAISDSSYEQYF.

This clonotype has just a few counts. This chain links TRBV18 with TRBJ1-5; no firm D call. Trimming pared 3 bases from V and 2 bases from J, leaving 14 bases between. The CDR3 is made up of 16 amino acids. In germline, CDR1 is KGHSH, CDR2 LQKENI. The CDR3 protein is CASSPTILGGNQPQHF. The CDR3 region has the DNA TGTGCCAGCTCACCGACAATTCTTGGGGGCAATCAGCCCCAGCATTTT.

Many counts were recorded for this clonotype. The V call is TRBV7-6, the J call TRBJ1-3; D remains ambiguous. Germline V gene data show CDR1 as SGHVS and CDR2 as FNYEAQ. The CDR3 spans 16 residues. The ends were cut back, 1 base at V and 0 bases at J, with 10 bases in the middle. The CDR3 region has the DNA TGTGCCAGCAGCTTAGAGAGGCGCCCCTCTGGAAACACCATATATTTT. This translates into CASSLERRPSGNTIYF.

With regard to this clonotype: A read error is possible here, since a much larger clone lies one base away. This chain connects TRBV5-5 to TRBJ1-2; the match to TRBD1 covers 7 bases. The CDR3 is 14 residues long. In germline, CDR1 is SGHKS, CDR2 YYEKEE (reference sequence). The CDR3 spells CASTFGVGGNGYPF. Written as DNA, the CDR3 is TGTGCCAGCACCTTTGGCGTAGGGGGCAATGGCTACCCCTTC.

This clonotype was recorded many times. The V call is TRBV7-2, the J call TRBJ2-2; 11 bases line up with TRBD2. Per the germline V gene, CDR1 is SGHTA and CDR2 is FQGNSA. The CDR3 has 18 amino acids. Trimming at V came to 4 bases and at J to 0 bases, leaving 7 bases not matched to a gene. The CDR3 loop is CASSSRGLADSNTGELFF. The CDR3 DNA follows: TGTGCCAGCAGCTCCAGGGGACTAGCGGACTCGAACACCGGGGAGCTGTTTTTT. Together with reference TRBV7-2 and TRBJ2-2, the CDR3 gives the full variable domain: GAGVSQSPSNKVTEKGKDVELRCDPISGHTALYWYRQSLGQGLEFLIYFQGNSAPDKSGLPSDRFSAERTGGSVSTLTIQRTQQEDSAVYLCASSSRGLADSNTGELFFGEGSRLTVL.

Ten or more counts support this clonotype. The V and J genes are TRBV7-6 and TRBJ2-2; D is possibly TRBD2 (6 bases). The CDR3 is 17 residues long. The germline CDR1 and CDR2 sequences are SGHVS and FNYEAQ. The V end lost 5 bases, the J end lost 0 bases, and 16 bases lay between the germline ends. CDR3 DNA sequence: TGTGCCAGCAGCCCCCACGCGACTAGTACGAACACCGGGGAGCTGTTTTTT. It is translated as CASSPHATSTNTGELFF.

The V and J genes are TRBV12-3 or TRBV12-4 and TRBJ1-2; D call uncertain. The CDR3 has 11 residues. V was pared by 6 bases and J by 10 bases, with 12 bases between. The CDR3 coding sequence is TGTGCCAGCAGCACAACCAGGTCCTACACCTTC. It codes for CASSTTRSYTF.

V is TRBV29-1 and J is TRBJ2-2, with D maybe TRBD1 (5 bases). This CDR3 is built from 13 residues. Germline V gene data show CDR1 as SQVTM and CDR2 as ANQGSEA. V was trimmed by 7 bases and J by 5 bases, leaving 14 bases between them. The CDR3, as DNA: TGCAGCGCTTCAGGGTCTGGGACCGGGGAGCTGTTTTTT. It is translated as CSASGSGTGELFF.

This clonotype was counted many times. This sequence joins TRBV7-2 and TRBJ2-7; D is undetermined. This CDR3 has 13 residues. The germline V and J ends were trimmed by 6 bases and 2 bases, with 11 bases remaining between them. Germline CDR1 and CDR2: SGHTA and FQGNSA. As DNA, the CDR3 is TGTGCCAGCAGTCCCCCCAGTACCTACGAGCAGTACTTC. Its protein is CASSPPSTYEQYF. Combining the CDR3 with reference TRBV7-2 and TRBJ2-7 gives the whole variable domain GAGVSQSPSNKVTEKGKDVELRCDPISGHTALYWYRQSLGQGLEFLIYFQGNSAPDKSGLPSDRFSAERTGGSVSTLTIQRTQQEDSAVYLCASSPPSTYEQYFGPGTRLTVT.

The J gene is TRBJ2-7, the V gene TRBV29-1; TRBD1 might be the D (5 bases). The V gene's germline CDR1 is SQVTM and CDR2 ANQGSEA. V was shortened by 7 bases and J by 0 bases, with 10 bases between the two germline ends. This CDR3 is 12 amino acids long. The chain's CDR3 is CSATETSYEQYF. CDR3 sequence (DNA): TGCAGCGCGACAGAGACCTCCTACGAGCAGTACTTC.

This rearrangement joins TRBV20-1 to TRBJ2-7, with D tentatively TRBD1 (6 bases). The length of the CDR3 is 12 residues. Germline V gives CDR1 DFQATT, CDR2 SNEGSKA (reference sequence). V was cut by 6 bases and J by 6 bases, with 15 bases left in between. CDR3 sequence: CSARQTGIEQYF. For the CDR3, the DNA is TGCAGTGCCAGACAAACAGGGATCGAGCAGTACTTC.

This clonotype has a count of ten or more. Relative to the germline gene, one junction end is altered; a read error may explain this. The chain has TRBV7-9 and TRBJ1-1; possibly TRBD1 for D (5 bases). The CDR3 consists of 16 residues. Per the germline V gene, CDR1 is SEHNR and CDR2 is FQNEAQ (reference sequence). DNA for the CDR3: TGTGCCAGCAGTTTCTCAGGGTTCGGGGAGAACCCTGAAGCTTTCTTT. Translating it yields CASSFSGFGENPEAFF. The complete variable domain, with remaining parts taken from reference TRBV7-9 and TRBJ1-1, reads DTGVSQNPRHKITKRGQNVTFRCDPISEHNRLYWYRQTLGQGPEFLTYFQNEAQLEKSRLLSDRFSAERPKGSFSTLEIQRTEQGDSAMYLCASSFSGFGENPEAFFGQGTRLTVV.

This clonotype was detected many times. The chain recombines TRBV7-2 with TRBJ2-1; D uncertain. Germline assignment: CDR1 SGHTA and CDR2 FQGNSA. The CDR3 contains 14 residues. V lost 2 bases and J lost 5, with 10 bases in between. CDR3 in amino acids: CASSLSSGDNEQFF. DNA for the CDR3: TGTGCCAGCAGCTTATCCTCTGGTGACAATGAGCAGTTCTTC. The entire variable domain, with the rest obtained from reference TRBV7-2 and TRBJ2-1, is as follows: GAGVSQSPSNKVTEKGKDVELRCDPISGHTALYWYRQSLGQGLEFLIYFQGNSAPDKSGLPSDRFSAERTGGSVSTLTIQRTQQEDSAVYLCASSLSSGDNEQFFGPGTRLTVL.

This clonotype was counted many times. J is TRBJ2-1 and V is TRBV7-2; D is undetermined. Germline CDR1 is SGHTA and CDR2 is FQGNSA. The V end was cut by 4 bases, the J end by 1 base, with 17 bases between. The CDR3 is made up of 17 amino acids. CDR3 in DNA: TGTGCCAGCAGCTCTCTTCCGGAGCGCACTTCCTACAATGAGCAGTTCTTC. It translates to CASSSLPERTSYNEQFF.

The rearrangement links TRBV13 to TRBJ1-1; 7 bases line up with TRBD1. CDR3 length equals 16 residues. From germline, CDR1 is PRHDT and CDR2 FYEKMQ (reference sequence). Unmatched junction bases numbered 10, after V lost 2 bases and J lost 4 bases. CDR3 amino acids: CASSLTGALRPTEAFF. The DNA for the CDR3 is TGTGCCAGCAGCTTAACAGGGGCCCTCCGCCCCACTGAAGCTTTCTTT.

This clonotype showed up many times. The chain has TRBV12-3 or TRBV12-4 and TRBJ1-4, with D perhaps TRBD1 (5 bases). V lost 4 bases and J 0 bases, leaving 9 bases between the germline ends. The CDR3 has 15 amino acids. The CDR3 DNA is TGTGCCAGCAGTTCCGGGGACGCAACTAATGAAAAACTGTTTTTT. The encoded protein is CASSSGDATNEKLFF.

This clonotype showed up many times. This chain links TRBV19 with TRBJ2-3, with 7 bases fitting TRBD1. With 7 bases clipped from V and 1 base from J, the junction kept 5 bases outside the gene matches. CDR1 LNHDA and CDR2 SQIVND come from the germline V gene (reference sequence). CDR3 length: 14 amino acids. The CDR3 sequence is CASTSTGGTDTQYF. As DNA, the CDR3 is TGTGCCAGTACCTCCACAGGGGGCACAGATACGCAGTATTTT.

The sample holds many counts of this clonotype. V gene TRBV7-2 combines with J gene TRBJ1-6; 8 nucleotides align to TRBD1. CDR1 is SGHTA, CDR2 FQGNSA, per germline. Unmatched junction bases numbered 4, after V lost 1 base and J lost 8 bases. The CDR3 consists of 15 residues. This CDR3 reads CASSLGQGRYSPLHF. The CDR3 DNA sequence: TGTGCCAGCAGCTTAGGACAGGGGAGGTATTCACCCCTCCACTTT.